These T cell receptor beta chains were read from a single sample in a study of human T cells and chemical hapten exposure. TCRdb re-derived calls from the 5' RACE reads in MiXCR, one entry per CDR3 protein. Found here are 120,000 to 150,000 distinct CDR3 sequences, around 4% of them singletons; the top ten hold about 1.3%. Receptors originate from a female donor in good health. Both conserved end residues are part of each CDR3. A D gene is named only where the DNA matches it firmly. Where a row states a size, it is once, few, many or the class of an expanded clone; other rows omit it.

CDR3aa	CDR3nt	v_gene	j_gene	d_gene	abundance
CASSWGENTEAFF	TGTGCCAGCAGTTGGGGCGAGAACACTGAAGCTTTCTTT	TRBV2	TRBJ1-1	NA	many
CASSLDNSPLHF	TGTGCCAGCAGCTTGGATAATTCACCCCTCCACTTT	TRBV5-4	TRBJ1-6	NA	many
CASSPRRAYTGQEQYF	TGTGCCAGCAGCCCCCGTAGGGCTTATACGGGACAAGAGCAGTACTTC	TRBV7-9	TRBJ2-7	NA	many
CASSLGQGSGANVLTF	TGTGCCAGCAGCTTGGGACAGGGCTCAGGGGCCAACGTCCTGACTTTC	TRBV7-8	TRBJ2-6	TRBD1	many
CASSYQPSGDTQYF	TGTGCCAGCAGTTACCAGCCTAGCGGAGATACGCAGTATTTT	TRBV6-5	TRBJ2-3	TRBD2	few
CASSIQLAKNIQYF	TGTGCCAGTAGTATCCAACTAGCCAAAAACATTCAGTACTTC	TRBV19	TRBJ2-4	NA	many
CASSTPDSRYYGYTF	TGTGCCAGTAGTACCCCGGACTCTCGCTACTATGGCTACACCTTC	TRBV19	TRBJ1-2	NA	NA
CASSQSHNEQFF	TGCGCCAGCAGCCAATCTCACAATGAGCAGTTCTTC	TRBV4-1	TRBJ2-1	NA	many
CASSLPKGVLSYNEQFF	TGTGCCAGCAGCTTGCCCAAGGGGGTTCTCAGCTACAATGAGCAGTTCTTC	TRBV5-6	TRBJ2-1	NA	many
CAIVTGGAYNEQFF	TGTGCCATCGTAACAGGGGGCGCCTACAATGAGCAGTTCTTC	TRBV10-3	TRBJ2-1	TRBD1	many
CSVHLGGDYETQYF	TGCAGCGTTCATTTAGGCGGTGACTATGAGACCCAGTACTTC	TRBV29-1	TRBJ2-5	NA	many
CSARDGGQLGTDTQYF	TGCAGTGCTAGAGATGGGGGACAGTTAGGCACAGATACGCAGTATTTT	TRBV20-1	TRBJ2-3	TRBD1	few
CAISATSGMNEQFF	TGTGCCATCAGTGCGACTAGCGGGATGAATGAGCAGTTCTTC	TRBV10-3	TRBJ2-1	TRBD2	NA
CASSSRTGTGTEAFF	TGTGCCAGCAGCTCGAGGACAGGGACGGGGACTGAAGCTTTCTTT	TRBV5-6	TRBJ1-1	TRBD1	NA
CSASPLGKTGEPLHF	TGCAGTGCTAGTCCCTTGGGGAAAACAGGCGAACCCCTCCACTTT	TRBV20-1	TRBJ1-6	NA	many
CSPPVRTNTEAFF	TGCAGCCCCCCGGTCAGGACGAACACTGAAGCTTTCTTT	TRBV20-1	TRBJ1-1	NA	many
CASSVDAWGTDTQYF	TGTGCCAGCAGCGTAGATGCGTGGGGCACAGATACGCAGTATTTT	TRBV9	TRBJ2-3	NA	many